Sequencing of this T cell receptor (beta chain) was carried out in a study of Graves' ophthalmopathy and Graves' hyperthyroidism. Findings and caveats of the study: Between ophthalmopathy and stable hyperthyroidism, a 13-signature model drew a separation with roughly 88% sensitivity and about 80% specificity.

As the template, RNA transcripts were used to amplify TCR beta CDR3 regions. HTBI-primed RT-PCR formed the first round, and a multiplex PCR formed the second. TCRdb redid the calling of the multiplex PCR reads with MiXCR, one entry per CDR3 protein. This table holds over 650,000 distinct CDR3 sequences, 35% to 45% found once. CDR3 length: 14 residues. Germline CDR1 MGHDK, CDR2 SYGVNS. Trimming removed 6 bases from V and 8 bases from J, with 16 bases in between. This clonotype was recorded once. Its target is unknown. J is TRBJ1-4 and V is TRBV25-1; no reliable D call. The receptor's source is an adult man with Graves' ophthalmopathy. The sequenced sample consisted of peripheral blood. The chain's CDR3 is CASREGGIYEKLFF. For the CDR3, the DNA is TGTGCCAGCAGAGAAGGAGGGATCTACGAAAAACTGTTTTTT. Supplemented by reference TRBV25-1 and TRBJ1-4, the full variable domain reads EADIYQTPRYLVIGTGKKITLECSQTMGHDKMYWYQQDPGMELHLIHYSYGVNSTEKGDLSSESTVSRIRTEHFPLTLESARPSHTSQYLCASREGGIYEKLFFGSGTQLSVL.